These 13 T cell receptor beta chains originate from one sample sequenced in a study of blood T cell repertoires in COVID-19. The table came from immunoSEQ multiplex PCR; TCRdb's copy has only in-frame clones and leaves some out. There are about 380,000 clones in the sample; 81% occur only once, and 1.1% lies in the top ten. The specimen sequenced was peripheral blood. The receptors come from a human donor with acute or convalescent COVID-19. The donor label of this sample is uncertain.

The chain employs TRBV6-5 and TRBJ1-6; the match to TRBD1 covers 8 bases. The CDR3 contains 14 residues. With V trimmed by 2 bases and J by 10 bases, 4 bases remained unmatched. Germline assignment: CDR1 MNHEY and CDR2 SVGAGI. The CDR3 reads CASSYDRGGSPLHF. The CDR3 bases are TGTGCCAGCAGTTACGACAGGGGAGGGTCACCCCTCCACTTT.

The rearrangement links TRBV4-1 to TRBJ2-6; D ambiguous. CDR3 length: 14 amino acids. V was clipped by 2 bases and J by 4 bases, with 6 bases between them. Germline CDR1 reads MGHRA; CDR2 reads YSYEKL. The CDR3 DNA follows: TGCGCCAGCAGCCAATTCGGGGGGGCCAACGTCCTGACTTTC. Protein product: CASSQFGGANVLTF.

The chain joins TRBV2 to TRBJ2-7; 9 bases are a match to TRBD2. The CDR3 totals 14 residues. J gave up 4 bases and V 6 bases, and 7 bases lay outside the gene matches. The germline CDR1 and CDR2 sequences are SNHLY and FYNNEI. CDR3 bases: TGTGCCAGCAGACTTAGCGGGAGAAGGTACGAGCAGTACTTC. Translated: CASRLSGRRYEQYF.

V gene TRBV5-1 combines with J gene TRBJ2-2, with TRBD1 as a possible D gene (5 bases). The V gene's germline CDR1 is SGHRS and CDR2 YFSETQ. This CDR3 spans 14 amino acids. Trimming removed 0 bases from V and 7 bases from J, with 10 bases in between. The CDR3 protein is CASSLALGVGELFF. For the CDR3, the DNA is TGCGCCAGCAGCTTGGCCCTAGGGGTCGGGGAGCTGTTTTTT.

The J gene is TRBJ2-1, the V gene TRBV2, with 10 bases that match TRBD2. Germline CDR1 and CDR2: SNHLY and FYNNEI. CDR3 length: 16 amino acids. V was clipped by 7 bases and J by 1 base; unmatched bases: 7. The CDR3 DNA reads TGTGCCAGCACCGCTAGCGGGAGTTTTTCCTACAATGAGCAGTTCTTC. It specifies CASTASGSFSYNEQFF.

The V gene is TRBV4-2, the J gene TRBJ1-6, with D hard to call. Trimming took 7 bases from V and 10 from J, leaving 17 bases between them. The germline V gene encodes CDR1 LGHNA and CDR2 YNFKEQ. CDR3 length: 14 residues. CDR3 sequence reads: CASTTVGAKSPLHF. CDR3 DNA sequence: TGTGCCAGCACCACCGTAGGAGCGAAATCACCCCTCCACTTT.

The rearrangement joins TRBV27 to TRBJ2-7, with 7 bases matching TRBD2. This CDR3 has 15 residues. With 9 bases clipped from V and 3 bases from J, the junction kept 14 bases outside the gene matches. CDR1 is MNHEY, CDR2 SMNVEV, per germline (reference sequence). Here the CDR3 reads CASVNRAPGGYEQYF. Here the CDR3 DNA reads TGTGCCAGTGTGAACCGGGCCCCGGGAGGCTACGAGCAGTACTTC.

The chain combines TRBV3-1 (or the pseudogene TRBV3-2) with TRBJ1-5; no clear D. The V and J ends lost 5 bases and 3 bases respectively, with 8 bases between them. The CDR3 is 13 amino acids. Germline V gene lookup returns CDR1 LGHDT and CDR2 YNNKEL (reference sequence). The CDR3 nucleotides read TGTGCCAGCAGCAGCTATTACAATCAGCCCCAGCATTTT. This gives the protein CASSSYYNQPQHF.

The chain links TRBV12-3 or TRBV12-4 to TRBJ1-4; D gene uncertain. V lost 4 bases and J 4 bases, leaving 7 bases between the germline ends. There are 13 residues in the CDR3. The CDR3 DNA sequence: TGTGCCAGCAGTTCCCAGAATAATGAAAAACTGTTTTTT. It yields the protein CASSSQNNEKLFF.

The chain's CDR3 is CASSNFRTSGSYEQYF. CDR3 bases: TGTGCCAGTAGCAATTTTAGGACTAGCGGGAGCTACGAGCAGTACTTC. J is TRBJ2-7 and V is TRBV19, with 13 bases fitting TRBD2. V shed 6 bases, J shed 3 bases, and the junction held 8 bases outside the gene matches. Germline assignment: CDR1 LNHDA and CDR2 SQIVND (reference sequence). The CDR3 contains 16 residues.

J is TRBJ2-7 and V is TRBV5-1; TRBD1 might be the D (5 bases). Trimming removed 4 bases from V and 2 bases from J, with 19 bases in between. This CDR3 is built from 16 residues. CDR1 is SGHRS, CDR2 YFSETQ, per germline. CDR3 coding DNA: TGCGCCAGCAGCCCTGGTTCAGGGTATGCAGCCTACGAGCAGTACTTC. Translation gives CASSPGSGYAAYEQYF.

A single count supports this clone. The rearrangement links TRBV7-2 to TRBJ1-5; D is perhaps TRBD1 (5 bases). This CDR3 contains 14 residues. V dropped 3 bases and J dropped 4 bases, with 10 bases sitting between them. Germline assignment: CDR1 SGHTA and CDR2 FQGNSA. The CDR3 DNA sequence: TGTGCCAGCAGCTTCGTGGCAGGGAATCAGCCCCAGCATTTT. Amino acids: CASSFVAGNQPQHF.

The V call is TRBV11-2, the J call TRBJ1-1; tentative D call: TRBD1 (6 bases). The V gene's germline CDR1 is SGHAT and CDR2 FQNNGV. This CDR3 region has 17 residues. With 2 bases removed from V and 2 bases from J, the gap between germline ends came to 18 bases. This CDR3 reads CASSLPSAGAINTEAFF. DNA for the CDR3: TGTGCCAGCAGCTTACCATCAGCAGGGGCCATTAACACTGAAGCTTTCTTT.